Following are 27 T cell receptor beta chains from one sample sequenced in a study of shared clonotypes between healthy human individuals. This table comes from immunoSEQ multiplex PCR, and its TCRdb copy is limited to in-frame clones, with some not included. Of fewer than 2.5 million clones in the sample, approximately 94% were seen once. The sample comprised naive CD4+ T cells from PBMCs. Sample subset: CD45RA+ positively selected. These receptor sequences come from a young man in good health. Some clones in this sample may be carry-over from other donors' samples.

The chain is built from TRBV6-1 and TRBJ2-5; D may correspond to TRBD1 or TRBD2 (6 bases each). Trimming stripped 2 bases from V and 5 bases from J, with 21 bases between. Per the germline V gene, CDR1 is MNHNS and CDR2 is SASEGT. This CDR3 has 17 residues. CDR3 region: CASSESPRGGGRETQYF. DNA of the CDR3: TGTGCCAGCAGTGAATCCCCTCGAGGGGGAGGCAGGGAGACCCAGTACTTC.

The CDR3 DNA sequence: TGTGCCAGCAGCCTTCTCCCGGGACAGAACTCCTACGAGCAGTACTTC. Amino acid sequence: CASSLLPGQNSYEQYF. J is TRBJ2-7 and V is TRBV14; TRBD1 aligns across 7 bases. The germline V gene encodes CDR1 SGHDN and CDR2 FVKESK. After removal of 4 bases from V and 0 bases from J, the junction contained 9 bases not matched to a gene. The CDR3 covers 16 residues.

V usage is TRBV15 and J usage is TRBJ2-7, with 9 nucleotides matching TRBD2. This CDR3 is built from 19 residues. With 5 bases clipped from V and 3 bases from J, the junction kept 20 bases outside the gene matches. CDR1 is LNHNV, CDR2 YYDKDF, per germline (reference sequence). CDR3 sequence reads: CATSPRGSGSGLRIYEQYF. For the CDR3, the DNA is TGTGCCACCAGCCCTAGGGGTAGCGGGAGCGGTCTCAGGATCTACGAGCAGTACTTC.

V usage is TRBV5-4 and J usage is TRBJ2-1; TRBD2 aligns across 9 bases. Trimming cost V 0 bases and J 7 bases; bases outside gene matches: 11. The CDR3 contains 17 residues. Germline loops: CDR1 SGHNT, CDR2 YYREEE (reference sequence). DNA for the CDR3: TGTGCCAGCAGCTTGGGACGGAGTCTAGCGGGAAGGAATGAGCAGTTCTTC. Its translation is CASSLGRSLAGRNEQFF. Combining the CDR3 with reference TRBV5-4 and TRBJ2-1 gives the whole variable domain ETGVTQSPTHLIKTRGQQVTLRCSSQSGHNTVSWYQQALGQGPQFIFQYYREEENGRGNFPPRFSGLQFPNYSSELNVNALELDDSALYLCASSLGRSLAGRNEQFFGPGTRLTVL.

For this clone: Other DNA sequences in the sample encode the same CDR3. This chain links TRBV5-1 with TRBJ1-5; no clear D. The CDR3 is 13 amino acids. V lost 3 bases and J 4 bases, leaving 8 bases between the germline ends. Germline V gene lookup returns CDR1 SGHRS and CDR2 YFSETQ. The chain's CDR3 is CASSSDPNQPQHF. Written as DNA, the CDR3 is TGCGCCAGCAGCTCTGACCCGAATCAGCCCCAGCATTTT.

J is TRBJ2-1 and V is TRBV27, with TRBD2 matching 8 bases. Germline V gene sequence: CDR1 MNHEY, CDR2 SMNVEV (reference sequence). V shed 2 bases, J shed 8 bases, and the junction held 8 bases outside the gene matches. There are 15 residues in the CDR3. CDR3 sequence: CASSLAGTSTYEQFF. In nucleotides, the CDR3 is TGTGCCAGCAGTTTAGCAGGGACTAGTACCTATGAGCAGTTCTTC.

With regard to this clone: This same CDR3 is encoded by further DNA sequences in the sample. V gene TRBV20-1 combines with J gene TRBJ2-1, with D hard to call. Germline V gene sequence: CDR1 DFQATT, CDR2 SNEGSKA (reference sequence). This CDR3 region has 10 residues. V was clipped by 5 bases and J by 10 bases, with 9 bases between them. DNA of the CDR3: TGCAGTGCTGGGGTTAACGAGCAGTTCTTC. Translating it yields CSAGVNEQFF.

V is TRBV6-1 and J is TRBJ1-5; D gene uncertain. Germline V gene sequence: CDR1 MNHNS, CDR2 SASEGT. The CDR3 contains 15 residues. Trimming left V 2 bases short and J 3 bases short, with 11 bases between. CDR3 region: CASSENPRSNQPQHF. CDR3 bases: TGTGCCAGCAGTGAAAATCCCAGGTCCAATCAGCCCCAGCATTTT.

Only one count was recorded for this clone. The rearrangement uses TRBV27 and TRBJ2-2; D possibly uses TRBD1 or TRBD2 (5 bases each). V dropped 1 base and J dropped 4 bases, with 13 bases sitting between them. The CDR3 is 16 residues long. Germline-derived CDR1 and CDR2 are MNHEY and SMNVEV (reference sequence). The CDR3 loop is CASSLLGRESTGELFF. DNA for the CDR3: TGTGCCAGCAGTTTATTGGGCAGGGAGTCCACCGGGGAGCTGTTTTTT.

This chain's CDR3 is CASSFGLAGKYQETQYF. Here the CDR3 DNA reads TGTGCCAGCAGTTTCGGACTAGCGGGAAAGTACCAAGAGACCCAGTACTTC. V is TRBV28 and J is TRBJ2-5; 12 nucleotides match TRBD2. Trimming at V came to 3 bases and at J to 0 bases, leaving 5 bases not matched to a gene. Germline assignment: CDR1 MDHEN and CDR2 SYDVKM. There are 17 residues in the CDR3.

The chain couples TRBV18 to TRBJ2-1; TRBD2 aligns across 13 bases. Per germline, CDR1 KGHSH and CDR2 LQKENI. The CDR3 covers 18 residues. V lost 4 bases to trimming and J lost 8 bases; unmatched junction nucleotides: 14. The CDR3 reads CASSQPGSGTSGIHEQFF. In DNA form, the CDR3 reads TGTGCCAGCTCACAACCCGGCTCGGGGACTAGCGGGATCCATGAGCAGTTCTTC.

The CDR3 region is CSARVGVTGELFF. For the CDR3, the DNA is TGCAGCGCCCGAGTGGGGGTTACCGGGGAGCTGTTTTTT. The gene calls are TRBV29-1 and TRBJ2-2; the D gene could be TRBD1 or TRBD2 (5 bases each). CDR1 and CDR2 (germline): SQVTM, ANQGSEA. The CDR3 consists of 13 residues. Trimming shortened V by 7 bases and J by 5 bases, and 14 bases separated the two germline ends.

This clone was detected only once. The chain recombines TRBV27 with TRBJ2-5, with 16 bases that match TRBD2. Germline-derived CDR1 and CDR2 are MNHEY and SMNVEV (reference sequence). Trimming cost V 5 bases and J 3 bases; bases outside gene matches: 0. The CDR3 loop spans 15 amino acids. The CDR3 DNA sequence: TGTGCCAGCAGTGGGACTAGCGGGAGGGAAGAGACCCAGTACTTC. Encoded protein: CASSGTSGREETQYF.

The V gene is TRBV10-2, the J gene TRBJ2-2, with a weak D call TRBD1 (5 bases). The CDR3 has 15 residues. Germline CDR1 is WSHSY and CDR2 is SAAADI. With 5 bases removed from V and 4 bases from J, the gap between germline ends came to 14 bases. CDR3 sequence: CASSNLDSFTGELFF. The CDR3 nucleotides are TGCGCCAGCAGTAATCTAGACAGTTTCACCGGGGAGCTGTTTTTT.

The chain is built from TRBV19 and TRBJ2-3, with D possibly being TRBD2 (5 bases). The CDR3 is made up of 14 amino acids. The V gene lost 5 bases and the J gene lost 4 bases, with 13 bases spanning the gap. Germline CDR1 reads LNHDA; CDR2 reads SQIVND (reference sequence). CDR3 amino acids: CASSEVSGPDTQYF. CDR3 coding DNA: TGTGCCAGTAGTGAAGTCAGCGGCCCAGATACGCAGTATTTT.

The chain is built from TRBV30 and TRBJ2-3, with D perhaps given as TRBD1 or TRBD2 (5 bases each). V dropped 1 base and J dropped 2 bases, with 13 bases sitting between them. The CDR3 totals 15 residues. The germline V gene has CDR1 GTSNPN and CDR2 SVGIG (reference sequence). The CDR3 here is CAWSADGGSTDTQYF. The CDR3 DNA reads TGTGCCTGGAGTGCTGATGGGGGATCCACAGATACGCAGTATTTT.

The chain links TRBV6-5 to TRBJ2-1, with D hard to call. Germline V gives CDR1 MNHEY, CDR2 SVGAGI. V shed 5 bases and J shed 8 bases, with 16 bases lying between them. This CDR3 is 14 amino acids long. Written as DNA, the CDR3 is TGTGCCAGCAGTCCCCATCCTTCAGGCGATGAGCAGTTCTTC. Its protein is CASSPHPSGDEQFF.

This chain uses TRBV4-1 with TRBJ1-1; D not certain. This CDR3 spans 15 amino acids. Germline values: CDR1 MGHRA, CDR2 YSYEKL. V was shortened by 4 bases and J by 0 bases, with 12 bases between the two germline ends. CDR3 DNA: TGCGCCAGCAGCCTCCGGGGAGGAGTGAACACTGAAGCTTTCTTT. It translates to CASSLRGGVNTEAFF.

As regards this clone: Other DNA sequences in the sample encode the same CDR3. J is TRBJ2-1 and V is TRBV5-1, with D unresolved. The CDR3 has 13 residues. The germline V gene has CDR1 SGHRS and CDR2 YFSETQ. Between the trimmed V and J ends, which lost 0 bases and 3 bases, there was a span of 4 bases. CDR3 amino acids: CASSLASYNEQFF. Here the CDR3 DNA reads TGCGCCAGCAGCTTGGCCAGCTACAATGAGCAGTTCTTC.

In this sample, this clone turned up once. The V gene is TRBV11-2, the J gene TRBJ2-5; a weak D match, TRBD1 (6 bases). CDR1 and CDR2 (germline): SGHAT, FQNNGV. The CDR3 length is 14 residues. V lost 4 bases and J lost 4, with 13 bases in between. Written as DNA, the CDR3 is TGTGCCAGCAGCTCCTCTGGGGGCCGAGAGACCCAGTACTTC. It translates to CASSSSGGRETQYF. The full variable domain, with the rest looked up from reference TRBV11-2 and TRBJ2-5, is EAGVAQSPRYKIIEKRQSVAFWCNPISGHATLYWYQQILGQGPKLLIQFQNNGVVDDSQLPKDRFSAERLKGVDSTLKIQPAKLEDSAVYLCASSSSGGRETQYFGPGTRLLVL.

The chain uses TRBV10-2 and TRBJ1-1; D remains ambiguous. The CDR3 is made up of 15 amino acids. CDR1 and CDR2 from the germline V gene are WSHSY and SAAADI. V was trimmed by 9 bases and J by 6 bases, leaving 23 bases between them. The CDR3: CASSGPRGPVAEAFF. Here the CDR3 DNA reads TGCGCCAGTTCCGGGCCGAGAGGACCCGTCGCTGAAGCTTTCTTT.

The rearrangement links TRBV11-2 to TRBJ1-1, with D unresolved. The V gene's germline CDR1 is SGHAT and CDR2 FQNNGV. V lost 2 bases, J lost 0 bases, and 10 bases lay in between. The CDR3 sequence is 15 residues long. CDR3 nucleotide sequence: TGTGCCAGCAGCTTATTCCAGGCCGTGAACACTGAAGCTTTCTTT. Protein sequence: CASSLFQAVNTEAFF.

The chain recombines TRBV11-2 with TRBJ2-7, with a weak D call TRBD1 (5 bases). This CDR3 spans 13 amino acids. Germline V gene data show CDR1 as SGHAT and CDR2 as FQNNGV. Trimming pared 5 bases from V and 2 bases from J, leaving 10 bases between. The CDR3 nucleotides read TGTGCCAGCAGCAAGACAGTTGCCTACGAGCAGTACTTC. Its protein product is CASSKTVAYEQYF.

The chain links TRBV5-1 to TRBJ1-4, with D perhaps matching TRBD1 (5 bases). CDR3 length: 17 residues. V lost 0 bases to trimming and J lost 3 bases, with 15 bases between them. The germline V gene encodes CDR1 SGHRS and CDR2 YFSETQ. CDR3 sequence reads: CASSLGGRGVSNEKLFF. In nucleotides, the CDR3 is TGCGCCAGCAGCTTGGGGGGTCGAGGGGTTTCTAATGAAAAACTGTTTTTT.

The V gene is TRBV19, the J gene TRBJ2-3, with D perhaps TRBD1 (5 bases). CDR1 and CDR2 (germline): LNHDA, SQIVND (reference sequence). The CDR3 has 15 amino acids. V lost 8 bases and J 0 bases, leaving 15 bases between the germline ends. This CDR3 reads CASGLRTPSTDTQYF. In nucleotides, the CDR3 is TGTGCCAGTGGCCTCCGGACACCGAGCACAGATACGCAGTATTTT.

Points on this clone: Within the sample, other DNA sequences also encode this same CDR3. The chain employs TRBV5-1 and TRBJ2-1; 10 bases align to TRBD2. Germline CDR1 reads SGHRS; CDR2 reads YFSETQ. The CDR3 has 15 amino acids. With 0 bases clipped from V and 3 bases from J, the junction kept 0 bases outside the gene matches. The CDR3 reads CASSLASGSYNEQFF. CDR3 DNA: TGCGCCAGCAGCTTGGCTAGCGGGAGCTACAATGAGCAGTTCTTC.

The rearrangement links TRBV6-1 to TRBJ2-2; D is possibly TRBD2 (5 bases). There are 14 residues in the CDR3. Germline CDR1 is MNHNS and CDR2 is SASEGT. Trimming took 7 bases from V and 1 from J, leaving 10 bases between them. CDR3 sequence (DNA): TGTGCCAGCACGTCGGGGATGAACACCGGGGAGCTGTTTTTT. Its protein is CASTSGMNTGELFF.